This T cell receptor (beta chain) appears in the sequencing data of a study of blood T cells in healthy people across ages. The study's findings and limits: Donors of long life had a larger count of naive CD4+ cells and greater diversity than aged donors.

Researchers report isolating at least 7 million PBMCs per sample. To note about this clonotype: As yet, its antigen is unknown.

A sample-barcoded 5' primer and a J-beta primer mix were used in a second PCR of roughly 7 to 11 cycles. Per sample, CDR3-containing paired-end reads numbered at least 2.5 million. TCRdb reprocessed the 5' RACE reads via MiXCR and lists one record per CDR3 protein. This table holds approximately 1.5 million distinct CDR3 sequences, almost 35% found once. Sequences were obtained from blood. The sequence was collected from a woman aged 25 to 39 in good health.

The CDR3 here is CASSYASTGGNEQYF. CDR3 sequence (DNA): TGTGCCAGCAGCTACGCTTCGACAGGCGGTAACGAGCAGTACTTC. The V and J genes are TRBV12-3 or TRBV12-4 and TRBJ2-7; D might be TRBD1 (6 bases). V gave up 6 bases and J gave up 5 bases, with 20 bases separating them. The CDR3 runs to 15 residues.